This TCR beta chain was documented in a study of cytomegalovirus exposure and HLA in healthy donors. Losses at the gene ends were 4 bases for V and 0 bases for J; bases not matched to a gene: 5. CDR1 is SGHNT and CDR2 is YYREEE in the germline V gene (reference sequence). The CDR3 has 15 residues. The PCR employed 60 Vbeta primers together with 13 Jbeta primers. Here immunoSEQ multiplex PCR was the method, and the copy in TCRdb shows in-frame clones only, minus some. The sample lists fewer than 75,000 clones, approximately 80% seen once, with 2.9% in the top ten. In this sample, this clone turned up a few times.

This clonotype originated in a woman in her 30s in good health and CMV-seronegative. The source material was PBMCs. The genes are TRBV5-4 and TRBJ1-1, with 8 bases aligning to TRBD1. The CDR3 loop reads CASSRPDRVNTEAFF. The CDR3 DNA reads TGTGCCAGCAGCAGACCGGACAGGGTGAACACTGAAGCTTTCTTT.